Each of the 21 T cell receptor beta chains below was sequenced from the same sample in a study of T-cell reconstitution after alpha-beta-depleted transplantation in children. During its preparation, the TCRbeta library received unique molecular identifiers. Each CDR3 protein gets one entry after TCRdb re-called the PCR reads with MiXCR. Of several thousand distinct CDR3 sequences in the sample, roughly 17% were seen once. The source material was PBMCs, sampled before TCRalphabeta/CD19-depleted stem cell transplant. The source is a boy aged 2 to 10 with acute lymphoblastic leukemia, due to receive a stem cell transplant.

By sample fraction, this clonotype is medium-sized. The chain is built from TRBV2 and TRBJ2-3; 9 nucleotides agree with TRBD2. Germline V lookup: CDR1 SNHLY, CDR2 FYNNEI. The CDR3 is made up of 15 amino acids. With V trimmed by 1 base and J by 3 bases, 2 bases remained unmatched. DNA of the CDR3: TGTGCCAGCAGTGAAGGGACTAGCGTAACAGATACGCAGTATTTT. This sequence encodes CASSEGTSVTDTQYF.

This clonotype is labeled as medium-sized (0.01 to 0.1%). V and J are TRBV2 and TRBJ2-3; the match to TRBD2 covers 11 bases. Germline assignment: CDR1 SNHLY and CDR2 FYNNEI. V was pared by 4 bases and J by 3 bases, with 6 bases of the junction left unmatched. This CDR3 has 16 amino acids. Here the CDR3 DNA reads TGTGCCAGCAGTGGACTAGCGGGGTTACTAACAGATACGCAGTATTTT. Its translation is CASSGLAGLLTDTQYF. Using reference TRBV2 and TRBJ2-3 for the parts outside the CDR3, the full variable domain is EPEVTQTPSHQVTQMGQEVILRCVPISNHLYFYWYRQILGQKVEFLVSFYNNEISEKSEIFDDQFSVERPDGSNFTLKIRSTKLEDSAMYFCASSGLAGLLTDTQYFGPGTRLTVL.

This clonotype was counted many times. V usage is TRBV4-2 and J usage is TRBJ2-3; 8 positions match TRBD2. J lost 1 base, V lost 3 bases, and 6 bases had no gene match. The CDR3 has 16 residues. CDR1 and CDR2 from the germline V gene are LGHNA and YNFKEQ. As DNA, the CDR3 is TGTGCCAGCAGCCATACCGCGGGGGGCGGCACAGATACGCAGTATTTT. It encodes CASSHTAGGGTDTQYF.

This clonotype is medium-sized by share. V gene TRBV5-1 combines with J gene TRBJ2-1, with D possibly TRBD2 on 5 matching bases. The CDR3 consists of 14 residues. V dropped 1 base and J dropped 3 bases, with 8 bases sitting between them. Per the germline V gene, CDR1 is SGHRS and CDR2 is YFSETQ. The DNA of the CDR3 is TGCGCCAGCAGCTTGAGAGGGAGCTACAATGAGCAGTTCTTC. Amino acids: CASSLRGSYNEQFF.

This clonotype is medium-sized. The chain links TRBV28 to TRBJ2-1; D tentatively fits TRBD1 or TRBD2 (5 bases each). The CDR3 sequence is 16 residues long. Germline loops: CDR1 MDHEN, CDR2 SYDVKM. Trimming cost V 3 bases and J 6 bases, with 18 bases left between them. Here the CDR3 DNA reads TGTGCCAGCAGTTTTCCCGGGGCACGGATCCCCAATGAGCAGTTCTTC. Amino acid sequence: CASSFPGARIPNEQFF.

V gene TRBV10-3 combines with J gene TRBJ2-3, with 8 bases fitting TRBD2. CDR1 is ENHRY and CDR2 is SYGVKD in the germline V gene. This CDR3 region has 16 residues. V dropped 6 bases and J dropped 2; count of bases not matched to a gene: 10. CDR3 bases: TGTGCCATCAGCCCCGGGAGGGGAGGCATCACAGATACGCAGTATTTT. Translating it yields CAISPGRGGITDTQYF.

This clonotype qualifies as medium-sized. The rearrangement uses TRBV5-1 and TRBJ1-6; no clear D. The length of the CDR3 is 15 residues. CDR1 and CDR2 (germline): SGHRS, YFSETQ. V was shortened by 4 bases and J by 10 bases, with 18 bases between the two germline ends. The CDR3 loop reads CASSPSAGSSSPLHF. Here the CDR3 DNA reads TGCGCCAGCAGCCCCTCGGCGGGGTCGAGCTCACCCCTCCACTTT.

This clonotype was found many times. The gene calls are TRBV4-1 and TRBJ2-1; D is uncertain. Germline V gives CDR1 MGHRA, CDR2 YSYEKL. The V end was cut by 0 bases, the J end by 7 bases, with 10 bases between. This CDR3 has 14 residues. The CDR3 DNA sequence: TGCGCCAGCAGCCAAGATCAGGAAGGAAATGAGCAGTTCTTC. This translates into CASSQDQEGNEQFF.

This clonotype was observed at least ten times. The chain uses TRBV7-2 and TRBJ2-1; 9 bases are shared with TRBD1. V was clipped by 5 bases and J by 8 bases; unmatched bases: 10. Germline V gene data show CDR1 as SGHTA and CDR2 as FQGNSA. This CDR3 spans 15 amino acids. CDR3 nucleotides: TGTGCCAGCAGCCTTACAGGGGGCCAAGCCTATGAGCAGTTCTTC. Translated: CASSLTGGQAYEQFF.

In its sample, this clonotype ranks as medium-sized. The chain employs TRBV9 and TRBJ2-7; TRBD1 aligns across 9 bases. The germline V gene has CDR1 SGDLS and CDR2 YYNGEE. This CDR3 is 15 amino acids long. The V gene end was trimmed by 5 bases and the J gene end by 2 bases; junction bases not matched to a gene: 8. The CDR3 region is CASSPGGDRAYEQYF. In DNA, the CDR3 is TGTGCCAGCAGTCCAGGGGGGGACAGGGCCTACGAGCAGTACTTC. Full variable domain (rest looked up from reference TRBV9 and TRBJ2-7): DSGVTQTPKHLITATGQRVTLRCSPRSGDLSVYWYQQSLDQGLQFLIQYYNGEERAKGNILERFSAQQFPDLHSELNLSSLELGDSALYFCASSPGGDRAYEQYFGPGTRLTVT.

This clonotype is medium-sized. The CDR3 DNA reads TGTGCCAGCAGGATTCGGGCTAGCGCTGCCACAGATACGCAGTATTTT. The encoded protein is CASRIRASAATDTQYF. This chain connects TRBV27 to TRBJ2-3; D possibly corresponds to TRBD2 (6 bases). The germline gives CDR1 MNHEY, CDR2 SMNVEV (reference sequence). The CDR3 spans 16 residues. V was clipped by 6 bases and J by 2 bases, with 18 bases between them.

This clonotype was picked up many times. As DNA, the CDR3 is TGTGCCAGCGGTGTCCTAGCAGGGTACGTCGGGGAGCTGTTTTTT. It translates to CASGVLAGYVGELFF. J is TRBJ2-2 and V is TRBV27, with D perhaps given as TRBD1 or TRBD2 (5 bases each). The germline CDR1 and CDR2 sequences are MNHEY and SMNVEV (reference sequence). The CDR3 length is 15 residues. V was shortened by 8 bases and J by 7 bases, with 20 bases between the two germline ends.

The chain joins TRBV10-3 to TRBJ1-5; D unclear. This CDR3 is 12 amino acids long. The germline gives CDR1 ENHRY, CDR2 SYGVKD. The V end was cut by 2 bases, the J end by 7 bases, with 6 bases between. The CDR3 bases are TGTGCCATCAGTGAGCCTTTGCAGCCCCAGCATTTT. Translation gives CAISEPLQPQHF.

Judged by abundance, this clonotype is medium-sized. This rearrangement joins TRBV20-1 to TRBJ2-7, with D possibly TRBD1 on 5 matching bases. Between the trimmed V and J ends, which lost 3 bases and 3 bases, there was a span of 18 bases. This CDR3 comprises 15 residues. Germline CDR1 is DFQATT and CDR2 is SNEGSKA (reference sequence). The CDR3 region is CSARVPSQGDYEQYF. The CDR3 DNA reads TGCAGTGCTAGGGTTCCGAGCCAGGGCGACTACGAGCAGTACTTC.

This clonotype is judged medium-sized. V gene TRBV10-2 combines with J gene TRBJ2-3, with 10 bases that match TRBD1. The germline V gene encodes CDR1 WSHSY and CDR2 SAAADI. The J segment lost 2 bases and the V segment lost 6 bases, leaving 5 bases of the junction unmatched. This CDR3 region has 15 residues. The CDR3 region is CASSGDRGFTDTQYF. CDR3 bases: TGCGCCAGCAGCGGGGACAGGGGATTCACAGATACGCAGTATTTT.

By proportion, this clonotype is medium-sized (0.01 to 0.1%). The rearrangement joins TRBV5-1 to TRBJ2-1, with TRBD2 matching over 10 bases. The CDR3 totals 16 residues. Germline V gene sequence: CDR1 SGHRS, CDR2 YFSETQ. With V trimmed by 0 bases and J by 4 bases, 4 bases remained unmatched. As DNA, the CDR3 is TGCGCCAGCAGCTTGGGGGCTAGCGGGGGTTACAATGAGCAGTTCTTC. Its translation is CASSLGASGGYNEQFF.

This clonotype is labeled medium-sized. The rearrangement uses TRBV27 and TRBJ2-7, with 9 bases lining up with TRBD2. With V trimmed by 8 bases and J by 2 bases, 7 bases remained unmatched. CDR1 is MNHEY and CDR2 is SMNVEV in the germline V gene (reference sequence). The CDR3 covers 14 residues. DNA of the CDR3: TGTGCCAGCTCAGAGCGGGGGGTTACCTACGAGCAGTACTTC. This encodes CASSERGVTYEQYF.

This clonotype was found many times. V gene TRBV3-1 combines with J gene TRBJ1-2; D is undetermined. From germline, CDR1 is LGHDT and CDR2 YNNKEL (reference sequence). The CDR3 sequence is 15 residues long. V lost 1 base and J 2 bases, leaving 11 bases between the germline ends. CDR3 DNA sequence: TGTGCCAGCAGCCAAGGAAAAGGGCTGAACTATGGCTACACCTTC. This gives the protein CASSQGKGLNYGYTF.

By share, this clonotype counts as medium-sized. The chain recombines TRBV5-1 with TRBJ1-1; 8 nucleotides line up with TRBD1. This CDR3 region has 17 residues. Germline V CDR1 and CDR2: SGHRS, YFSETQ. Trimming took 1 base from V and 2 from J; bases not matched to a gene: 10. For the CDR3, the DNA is TGCGCCAGCAGCTTGACTACAGGGGGAAAGCTAAACACTGAAGCTTTCTTT. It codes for CASSLTTGGKLNTEAFF.

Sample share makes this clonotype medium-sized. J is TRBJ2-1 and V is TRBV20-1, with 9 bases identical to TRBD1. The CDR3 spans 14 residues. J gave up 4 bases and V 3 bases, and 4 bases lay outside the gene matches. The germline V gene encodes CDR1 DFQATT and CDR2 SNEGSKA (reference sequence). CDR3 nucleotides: TGCAGTGCTAGCGGGACAGGGCGTTACAATGAGCAGTTCTTC. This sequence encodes CSASGTGRYNEQFF.

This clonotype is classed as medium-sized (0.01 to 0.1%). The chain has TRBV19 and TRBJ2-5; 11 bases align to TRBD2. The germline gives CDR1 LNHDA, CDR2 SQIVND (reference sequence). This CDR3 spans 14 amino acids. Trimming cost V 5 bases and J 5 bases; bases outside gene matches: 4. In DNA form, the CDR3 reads TGTGCCAGTAGTGGCGGGACTAGCGGCGAGACCCAGTACTTC. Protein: CASSGGTSGETQYF.